Below are 17 T cell receptor beta chains sequenced from a single sample in a study of spatial heterogeneity in lung cancer. Time point specified: sample taken at primary tumor resection. Unsorted samples of tumor, nontumor lung or frozen PBMC had their whole RNA sequenced. One entry per CDR3 protein results from TCRdb running MiXCR on the 5' RACE reads. The repertoire holds 9,500 to 12,000 distinct CDR3 sequences, with around 5.8% as singletons. Sequenced material: PBMCs, taken at surgery. The receptor set was obtained from a male donor with early-stage non-small cell lung cancer.

Comment on this clonotype: Found in a library prepared for alpha chains, this beta chain is an off-target read, and its abundance has little meaning. V usage is TRBV6-1 and J usage is TRBJ2-3; D is undetermined. Germline assignment: CDR1 MNHNS and CDR2 SASEGT. V lost 3 bases, J lost 0 bases, and 10 bases lay in between. CDR3 length: 15 amino acids. The CDR3 loop is CASSEFMISTDTQYF. The CDR3 DNA is TGTGCCAGCAGTGAGTTTATGATTAGCACAGATACGCAGTATTTT.

The sample holds many counts of this clonotype. One end of the junction varies from germline; a read error may be responsible. This beta chain lies outside the target of a library built for alpha chains; its clone size means little. This rearrangement joins TRBV29-1 to TRBJ2-1; D possibly corresponds to TRBD2 (6 bases). The CDR3 is 15 residues long. Germline lookup yields CDR1 SQVTM and CDR2 ANQGSEA. The CDR3 nucleotides are TGCAGCGTAGAAGCGGCGGGAAAGCCTAACAATGAGCAGTTCTTC. Protein product: CSVEAAGKPNNEQFF.

In this sample, this clonotype turned up many times. In a library made to pick up alpha chains, this beta chain is a stray read with a size that means little. The rearrangement uses TRBV4-2 and TRBJ2-5; D not resolved. Germline loops: CDR1 LGHNA, CDR2 YNFKEQ. V was pared by 4 bases and J by 4 bases, with 10 bases between. CDR3 length: 13 residues. The CDR3 sequence: CASSLSISETQYF. The CDR3 DNA sequence: TGTGCCAGCAGCCTTAGTATTTCAGAGACCCAGTACTTC.

By share of the sample, this clonotype is medium-sized. This beta chain is an unintended read in a library built for alpha chains; its size means little. The V and J genes are TRBV11-2 and TRBJ2-6; D call uncertain. Germline CDR1 SGHAT, CDR2 FQNNGV. Trimming left V 3 bases short and J 2 bases short, with 5 bases between. This CDR3 comprises 14 residues. The CDR3 DNA reads as TGTGCCAGCAGCTTTAGTCCTGGGGCCAACGTCCTGACTTTC. Translation gives CASSFSPGANVLTF.

By proportion, this clonotype is medium-sized (0.01 to 0.1%). This beta chain is a stray read from a library made for alpha chains; its abundance is not meaningful. V gene TRBV7-2 combines with J gene TRBJ1-5; D remains unclear. The germline V and J ends were trimmed by 3 bases and 4 bases, with 7 bases remaining between them. CDR1 is SGHTA and CDR2 is FQGNSA in the germline V gene. The CDR3 loop spans 13 amino acids. CDR3 DNA sequence: TGTGCCAGCAGCTTGGACGGGAATCAGCCCCAGCATTTT. Residues: CASSLDGNQPQHF.

By sample fraction, this clonotype is medium-sized. This beta chain is an off-target read within a library intended for alpha chains, so its frequency means little. The CDR3 DNA reads TGTGCCAGCAGCTTCGGTAGGGGGGGGTACAATGAGCAGTTCTTC. It codes for CASSFGRGGYNEQFF. This rearrangement joins TRBV11-2 to TRBJ2-1, with a tentative D call TRBD2 (7 bases). The ends were cut back, 3 bases at V and 4 bases at J, with 13 bases in the middle. Germline V lookup: CDR1 SGHAT, CDR2 FQNNGV. CDR3 size: 15 residues.

The sample holds many counts of this clonotype. This beta chain turned up in a library designed for alpha chains; as an off-target read, its abundance says little. J is TRBJ2-5 and V is TRBV4-3, with D unclear. The CDR3 runs 14 residues. Germline-derived CDR1 and CDR2 are LGHNA and YSLEER. The V and J ends lost 0 bases and 2 bases respectively, with 7 bases between them. This chain's CDR3 is CASSQDQTQETQYF. CDR3 DNA: TGCGCCAGCAGCCAAGATCAGACACAAGAGACCCAGTACTTC.

The table lists this clonotype with many counts. This beta chain is an off-target read within a library intended for alpha chains, so its frequency means little. The chain links TRBV12-3 or TRBV12-4 to TRBJ2-1, with D perhaps TRBD1 (6 bases). This CDR3 has 12 amino acids. Trimming cost V 6 bases and J 4 bases, with 7 bases left between them. The CDR3 sequence: CASRDRYNEQFF. In DNA, the CDR3 is TGTGCCAGCAGGGACAGATACAATGAGCAGTTCTTC.

This clonotype is medium-sized within its sample. This beta chain is a stray sequence in a library constructed for alpha chains; its clone size is not meaningful. The chain recombines TRBV20-1 with TRBJ2-7; D is possibly TRBD1 (5 bases). The CDR3 spans 15 residues. Germline CDR1 is DFQATT and CDR2 is SNEGSKA (reference sequence). Trimming removed 2 bases from V and 2 bases from J, with 16 bases in between. CDR3 DNA sequence: TGCAGTGCTAGACCAACGGACATCCTAACCTACGAGCAGTACTTC. It translates to CSARPTDILTYEQYF.

This clonotype turned up a few times. This beta chain turned up in a library designed for alpha chains; as an off-target read, its abundance says little. V gene TRBV7-9 combines with J gene TRBJ2-7, with TRBD1 matching 11 bases. Germline CDR1 SEHNR, CDR2 FQNEAQ (reference sequence). The CDR3 has 14 amino acids. Germline trimming cut 5 bases from V and 4 bases from J; bases unmatched to any gene: 4. CDR3 loop: CASSPRDRGYEQYF. The CDR3 nucleotides read TGTGCCAGCAGCCCGAGGGACAGGGGGTACGAGCAGTACTTC.

By sample fraction, this clonotype is medium-sized. This beta chain is a stray read from a library made for alpha chains; its abundance is not meaningful. The J gene is TRBJ2-5, the V gene TRBV7-9; perhaps TRBD2 as D (5 bases). The length of the CDR3 is 15 residues. CDR1 and CDR2 (germline): SEHNR, FQNEAQ (reference sequence). The germline V and J ends were trimmed by 5 bases and 5 bases, with 18 bases remaining between them. CDR3 amino acids: CASSPSRFGVETQYF. CDR3 sequence (DNA): TGTGCCAGCAGCCCTAGCCGGTTTGGCGTCGAGACCCAGTACTTC.

With respect to this clonotype: This beta chain is an off-target read within a library intended for alpha chains, so its frequency means little. The chain has TRBV7-9 and TRBJ2-7, with a weak D call TRBD1 (6 bases). The CDR3 has 13 residues. The germline CDR1 and CDR2 sequences are SEHNR and FQNEAQ (reference sequence). Trimming cost V 6 bases and J 2 bases, with 11 bases left between them. CDR3 protein: CASSWDTTYEQYF. Written as DNA, the CDR3 is TGTGCCAGCAGTTGGGACACCACCTACGAGCAGTACTTC. Looking up the rest from reference TRBV7-9 and TRBJ2-7 gives the full variable domain: DTGVSQNPRHKITKRGQNVTFRCDPISEHNRLYWYRQTLGQGPEFLTYFQNEAQLEKSRLLSDRFSAERPKGSFSTLEIQRTEQGDSAMYLCASSWDTTYEQYFGPGTRLTVT.

Remarks on this clonotype: Since it is a stray read in a library aimed at alpha chains, this beta chain has a size that is not meaningful. CDR3 sequence reads: CASSPRNGEKLFF. CDR3 nucleotides: TGTGCCAGCAGTCCCCGGAACGGAGAAAAACTGTTTTTT. The rearrangement uses TRBV27 and TRBJ1-4; no definite D call. The CDR3 consists of 13 residues. Germline lookup yields CDR1 MNHEY and CDR2 SMNVEV (reference sequence). Trimming cost V 5 bases and J 8 bases, with 12 bases left between them.

This clonotype was detected ten times or more. In a library made to pick up alpha chains, this beta chain is a stray read with a size that means little. V is TRBV7-2 and J is TRBJ1-2; TRBD1 aligns across 7 bases. The CDR3 covers 16 residues. Germline lookup yields CDR1 SGHTA and CDR2 FQGNSA. Trimming removed 5 bases from V and 4 bases from J; junction bases left unmatched: 13. The CDR3 coding sequence is TGTGCCAGCAGCCCTACCAGGGGACAGACCCTCTATGGCTACACCTTC. Translating gives CASSPTRGQTLYGYTF.

On this clonotype itself: This beta chain slipped into a library made for alpha chains as a stray read, so its size is not meaningful. V gene TRBV19 combines with J gene TRBJ1-5, with D perhaps matching TRBD1 (6 bases). The CDR3 covers 14 residues. Deletions cut 8 bases from V and 6 bases from J, with 17 bases between. Germline CDR1 is LNHDA and CDR2 is SQIVND (reference sequence). The CDR3: CASEHGGGSQPQHF. For the CDR3, the DNA is TGTGCCAGTGAACACGGAGGGGGTAGTCAGCCCCAGCATTTT. Based on the CDR3 plus reference TRBV19 and TRBJ1-5, the full variable domain is DGGITQSPKYLFRKEGQNVTLSCEQNLNHDAMYWYRQDPGQGLRLIYYSQIVNDFQKGDIAEGYSVSREKKESFPLTVTSAQKNPTAFYLCASEHGGGSQPQHFGDGTRLSIL.

This clonotype was detected many times. This beta chain represents an off-target read in a library built for alpha chains; its size is of limited meaning. Here the CDR3 DNA reads TGCAGTGCTTGGCGGACAGGGAGCTCCTACAATGAGCAGTTCTTC. Its protein is CSAWRTGSSYNEQFF. This chain links TRBV20-1 with TRBJ2-1; TRBD1 matches at 8 bases. CDR1 is DFQATT, CDR2 SNEGSKA, per germline (reference sequence). This CDR3 is built from 15 residues. With V trimmed by 5 bases and J by 0 bases, 6 bases remained unmatched.

This clonotype has a handful of counts. Since the library was made to target alpha chains, this beta chain is a stray read and its abundance is not meaningful. This chain links TRBV20-1 with TRBJ2-7; possibly TRBD2 for D (5 bases). Trimming removed 0 bases at V and 4 bases at J, with 13 bases between. Germline-derived CDR1 and CDR2 are DFQATT and SNEGSKA (reference sequence). The CDR3 has 14 amino acids. CDR3 amino acids: CSAREPSRLYEQYF. CDR3 DNA sequence: TGCAGTGCTAGAGAGCCTAGCCGTCTTTACGAGCAGTACTTC.